The clone carrying this TCR beta chain was recorded at least ten times. This sample's TCRbeta library carried unique molecular identifier barcodes. TCRdb called the PCR reads again in MiXCR, with one record for every CDR3 protein. The sample includes 130,000 to 150,000 distinct CDR3 sequences, roughly 9% of them seen just once. This entry is derived from a study of T-cell reconstitution after alpha-beta-depleted transplantation in children. The CDR3 runs 13 residues. From germline, CDR1 is DFQATT and CDR2 SNEGSKA (reference sequence). Trimming took 3 bases from V and 1 from J; bases not matched to a gene: 2.

The sequence derives from a female patient between 2 and 10 years old who had a stem cell transplant for congenital amegakaryocytic thrombocytopenia, so the T cells may come from the graft donor. Sequencing used PBMCs, mostly from graft donor cells, obtained 180 days after TCRalphabeta/CD19-depleted stem cell transplant. The chain uses TRBV20-1 and TRBJ1-1; 7 bases are shared with TRBD1. The CDR3 bases are TGCAGTGCTAGCCCAGGGGGGAACACTGAAGCTTTCTTT. This sequence encodes CSASPGGNTEAFF.